The 9 T cell receptor beta chains below all came from one sample that was sequenced in a study of OX40 agonist ivuxolimab in advanced cancers. Sequencing was performed with immunoSEQ multiplex PCR; in TCRdb, only in-frame clones are kept and a portion is missing. Here the sample spans roughly 49,000 clones, about 80% being singletons. The material sequenced was CD4+ or CD8+ T cells sorted from blood, taken in a trial of the OX40 agonist ivuxolimab. The receptors shown here come from an adult with an advanced solid tumor such as melanoma, head and neck, liver or kidney cancer.

The chain couples TRBV5-4 to TRBJ2-1, with 9 bases fitting TRBD1. CDR1 is SGHNT, CDR2 YYREEE, per germline (reference sequence). This CDR3 comprises 13 residues. V lost 4 bases to trimming and J lost 5 bases; unmatched junction nucleotides: 1. The CDR3 is CASSRTGDNEQFF. In nucleotides, the CDR3 is TGTGCCAGCAGCCGGACAGGGGACAATGAGCAGTTCTTC.

The rearrangement joins TRBV10-1 to TRBJ1-4; TRBD1 matches 7 bases. Per the germline V gene, CDR1 is WNHNN and CDR2 is SYGVQD (reference sequence). This CDR3 is 15 amino acids long. The V and J ends lost 0 bases and 7 bases, in that order; junction bases with no gene match: 5. The CDR3 DNA follows: TGCGCCAGCAGTGAGTCAAGGGGGCTTGGTGAAAAACTGTTTTTT. Translation: CASSESRGLGEKLFF.

The V gene is TRBV5-6, the J gene TRBJ2-1, with TRBD1 identical over 7 bases. Trimming cost V 4 bases and J 12 bases; bases outside gene matches: 16. This CDR3 contains 15 residues. CDR1 is SGHDT and CDR2 is YYEEEE in the germline V gene. CDR3 DNA sequence: TGTGCCAGCAGCGATAGACAGGGTCCTCGGCTCAGGCAGTTCTTC. It yields the protein CASSDRQGPRLRQFF.

The J gene is TRBJ1-4, the V gene TRBV10-3; 7 bases agree with TRBD1. Germline V gene sequence: CDR1 ENHRY, CDR2 SYGVKD. The CDR3 has 14 amino acids. V gave up 6 bases and J gave up 0 bases; unmatched junction bases: 1. The CDR3 DNA reads as TGTGCCATCAGAGGACAGGCAACTAATGAAAAACTGTTTTTT. It yields the protein CAIRGQATNEKLFF.

V gene TRBV4-1 combines with J gene TRBJ1-2, with D perhaps matching TRBD1 (5 bases). The CDR3 spans 13 residues. The germline V and J ends were trimmed by 0 bases and 5 bases, with 7 bases remaining between them. Germline values: CDR1 MGHRA, CDR2 YSYEKL. CDR3 DNA sequence: TGCGCCAGCAGCCAAGATGGGGGTTATGGCTACACCTTC. This codes for CASSQDGGYGYTF.

V gene TRBV6-5 combines with J gene TRBJ2-1, with a weak D call TRBD1 (6 bases). The length of the CDR3 is 12 residues. The germline V gene has CDR1 MNHEY and CDR2 SVGAGI. The V gene lost 9 bases and the J gene lost 4 bases, with 10 bases spanning the gap. The DNA for the CDR3 is TGTGCCAGTCGGACAGATTACAATGAGCAGTTCTTC. Its protein is CASRTDYNEQFF.

The chain links TRBV5-1 to TRBJ2-2, with TRBD2 matching over 7 bases. J gave up 0 bases and V 4 bases, and 3 bases lay outside the gene matches. Germline CDR1 SGHRS, CDR2 YFSETQ. The CDR3 contains 15 residues. This CDR3 is CASSLGGTNTGELFF. CDR3 coding DNA: TGCGCCAGCAGCCTCGGGGGGACGAACACCGGGGAGCTGTTTTTT.

This chain links TRBV7-2 with TRBJ2-7; 11 nucleotides align to TRBD1. The J segment lost 3 bases and the V segment lost 5 bases, leaving 9 bases of the junction unmatched. Per the germline V gene, CDR1 is SGHTA and CDR2 is FQGNSA. CDR3 length: 16 amino acids. This CDR3 is CASSQDIGTGGYEQYF. The CDR3 DNA follows: TGTGCCAGCAGCCAAGATATAGGGACAGGGGGCTACGAGCAGTACTTC.

The DNA for the CDR3 is TGTGCCAGCAGCCAAGATAGAGACGAGCAGTACTTC. Protein product: CASSQDRDEQYF. V is TRBV4-2 and J is TRBJ2-7; D is unresolved. V was trimmed by 0 bases and J by 5 bases, leaving 5 bases between them. Looked up from germline, CDR1 is LGHNA and CDR2 is YNFKEQ. The CDR3 runs 12 residues.